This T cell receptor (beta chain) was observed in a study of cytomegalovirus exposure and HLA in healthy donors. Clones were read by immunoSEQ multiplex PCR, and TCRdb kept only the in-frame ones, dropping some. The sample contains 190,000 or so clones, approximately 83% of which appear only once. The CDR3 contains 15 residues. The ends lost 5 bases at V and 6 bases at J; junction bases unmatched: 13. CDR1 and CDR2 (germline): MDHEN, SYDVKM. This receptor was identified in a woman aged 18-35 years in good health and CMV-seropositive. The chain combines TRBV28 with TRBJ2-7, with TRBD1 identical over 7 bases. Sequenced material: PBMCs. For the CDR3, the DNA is TGTGCCAGCAGTATCAGACAGGGAACGTGGCCCGAGCAGTACTTC. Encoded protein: CASSIRQGTWPEQYF.